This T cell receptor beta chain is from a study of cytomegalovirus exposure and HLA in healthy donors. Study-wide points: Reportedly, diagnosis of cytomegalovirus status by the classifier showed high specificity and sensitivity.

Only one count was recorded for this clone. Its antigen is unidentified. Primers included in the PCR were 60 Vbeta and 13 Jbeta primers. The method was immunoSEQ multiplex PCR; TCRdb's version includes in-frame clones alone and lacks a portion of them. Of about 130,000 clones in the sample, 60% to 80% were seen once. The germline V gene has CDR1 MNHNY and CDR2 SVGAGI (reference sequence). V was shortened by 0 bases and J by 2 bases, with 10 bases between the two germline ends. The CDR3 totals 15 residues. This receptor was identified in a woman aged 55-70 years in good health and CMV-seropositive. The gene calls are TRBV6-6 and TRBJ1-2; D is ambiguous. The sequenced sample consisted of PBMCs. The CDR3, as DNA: TGTGCCAGCAGTTACTCGGCCCCCCAAAACTATGGCTACACCTTC. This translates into CASSYSAPQNYGYTF.